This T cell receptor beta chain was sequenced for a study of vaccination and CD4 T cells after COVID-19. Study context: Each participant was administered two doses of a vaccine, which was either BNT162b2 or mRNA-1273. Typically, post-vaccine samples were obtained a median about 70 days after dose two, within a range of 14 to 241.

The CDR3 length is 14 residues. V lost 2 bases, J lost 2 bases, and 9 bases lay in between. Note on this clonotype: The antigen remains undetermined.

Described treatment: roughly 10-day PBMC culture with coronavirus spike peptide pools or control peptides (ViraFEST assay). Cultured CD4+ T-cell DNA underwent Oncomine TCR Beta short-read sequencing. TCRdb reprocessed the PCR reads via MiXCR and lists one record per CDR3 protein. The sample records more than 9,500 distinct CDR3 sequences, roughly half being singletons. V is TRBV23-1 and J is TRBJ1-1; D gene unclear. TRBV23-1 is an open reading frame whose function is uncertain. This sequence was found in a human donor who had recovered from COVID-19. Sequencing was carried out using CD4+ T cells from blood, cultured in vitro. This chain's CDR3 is CASSQSYRNTEAFF. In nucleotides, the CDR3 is TGCGCCAGCAGTCAAAGTTACAGAAACACTGAAGCTTTCTTT.